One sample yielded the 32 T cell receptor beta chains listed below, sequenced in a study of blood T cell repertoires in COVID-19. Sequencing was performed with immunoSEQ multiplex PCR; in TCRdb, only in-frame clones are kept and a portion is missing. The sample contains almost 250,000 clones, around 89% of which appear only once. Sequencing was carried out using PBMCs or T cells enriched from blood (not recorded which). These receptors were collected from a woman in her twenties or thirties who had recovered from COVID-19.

Here the CDR3 DNA reads TGTGCAAGTCGCTTAGTTATAGGACAGGGGCTGAACACTGAAGCTTTCTTT. Protein product: CASRLVIGQGLNTEAFF. The rearrangement joins TRBV12-2 to TRBJ1-1; the table gives TRBD1 as D, unverified against the DNA. TRBV12-2 is labeled a pseudogene. This CDR3 is 17 amino acids long.

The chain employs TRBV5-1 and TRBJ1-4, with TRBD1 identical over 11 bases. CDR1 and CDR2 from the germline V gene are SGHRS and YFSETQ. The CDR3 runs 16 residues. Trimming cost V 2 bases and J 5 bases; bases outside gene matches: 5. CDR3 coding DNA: TGCGCCAGCAGCTTAGGACAGGGGGCGCAAAATGAAAAACTGTTTTTT. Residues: CASSLGQGAQNEKLFF.

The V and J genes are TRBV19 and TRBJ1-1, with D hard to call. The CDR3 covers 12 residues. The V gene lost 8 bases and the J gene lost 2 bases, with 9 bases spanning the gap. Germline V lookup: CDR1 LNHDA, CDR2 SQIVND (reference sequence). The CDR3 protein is CASSSRNTEAFF. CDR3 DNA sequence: TGTGCCAGTTCTTCCAGAAACACTGAAGCTTTCTTT.

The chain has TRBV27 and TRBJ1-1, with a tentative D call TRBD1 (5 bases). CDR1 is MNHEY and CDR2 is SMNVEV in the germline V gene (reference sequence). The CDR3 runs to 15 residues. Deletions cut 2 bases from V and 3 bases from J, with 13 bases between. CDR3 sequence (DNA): TGTGCCAGCAGTTTAGGCAGGGATGCGGACACTGAAGCTTTCTTT. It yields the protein CASSLGRDADTEAFF.

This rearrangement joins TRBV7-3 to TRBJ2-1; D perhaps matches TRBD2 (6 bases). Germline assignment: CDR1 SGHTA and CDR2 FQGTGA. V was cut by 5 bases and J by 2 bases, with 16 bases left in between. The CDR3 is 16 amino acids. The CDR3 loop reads CASSLIRDSAYNEQFF. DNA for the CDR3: TGTGCCAGCAGCCTAATACGGGACTCCGCCTACAATGAGCAGTTCTTC.

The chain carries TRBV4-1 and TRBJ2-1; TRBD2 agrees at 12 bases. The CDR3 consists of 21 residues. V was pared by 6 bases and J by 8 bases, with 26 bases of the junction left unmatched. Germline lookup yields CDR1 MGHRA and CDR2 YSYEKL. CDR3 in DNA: TGCGCCAGCAGTCGGAGTGGTTTGAGGGGTCGGGCTAGCGGGAGGGGCGATGAGCAGTTCTTC. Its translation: CASSRSGLRGRASGRGDEQFF.

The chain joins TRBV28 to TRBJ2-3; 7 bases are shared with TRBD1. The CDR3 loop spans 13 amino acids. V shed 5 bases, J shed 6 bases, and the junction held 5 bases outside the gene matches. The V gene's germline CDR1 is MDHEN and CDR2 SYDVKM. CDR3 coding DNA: TGTGCCAGCAGTGGACAGGACAGGGATACGCAGTATTTT. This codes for CASSGQDRDTQYF.

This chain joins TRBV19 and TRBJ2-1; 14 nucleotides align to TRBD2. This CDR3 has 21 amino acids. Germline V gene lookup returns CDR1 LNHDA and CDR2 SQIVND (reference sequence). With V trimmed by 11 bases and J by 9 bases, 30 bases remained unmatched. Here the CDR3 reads CAGRWVDREKTGLAGVGEQFF. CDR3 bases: TGTGCCGGACGATGGGTGGACAGGGAAAAAACGGGACTAGCGGGAGTCGGTGAGCAGTTCTTC.

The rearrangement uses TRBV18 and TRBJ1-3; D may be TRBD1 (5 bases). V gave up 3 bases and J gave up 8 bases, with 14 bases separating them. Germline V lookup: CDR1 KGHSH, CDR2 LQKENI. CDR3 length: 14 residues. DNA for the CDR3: TGTGCCAGCTCACCCGGACAAGGAGTGGACACCATATATTTT. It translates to CASSPGQGVDTIYF.

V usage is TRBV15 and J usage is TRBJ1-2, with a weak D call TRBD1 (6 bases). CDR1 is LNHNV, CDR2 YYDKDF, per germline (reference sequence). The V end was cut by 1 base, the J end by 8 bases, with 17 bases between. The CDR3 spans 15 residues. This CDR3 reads CATSRASGTSYGYTF. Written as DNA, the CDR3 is TGTGCCACCAGCAGAGCTTCCGGGACAAGTTACGGCTACACCTTC.

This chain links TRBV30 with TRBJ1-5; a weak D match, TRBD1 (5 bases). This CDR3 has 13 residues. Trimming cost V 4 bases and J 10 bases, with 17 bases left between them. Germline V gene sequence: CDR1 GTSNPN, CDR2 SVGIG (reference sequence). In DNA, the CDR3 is TGTGCCTGGACCACTAAGACCCAGGGACCCCAGCATTTT. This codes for CAWTTKTQGPQHF.

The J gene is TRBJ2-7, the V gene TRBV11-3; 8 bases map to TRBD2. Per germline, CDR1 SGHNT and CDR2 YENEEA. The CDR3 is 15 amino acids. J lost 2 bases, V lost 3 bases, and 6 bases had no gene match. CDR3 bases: TGTGCCAGCAGCTTCCTAGCGGGCCCCCCCTACGAGCAGTACTTC. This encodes CASSFLAGPPYEQYF.

The CDR3 sequence is CASSLTQNTEAFF. DNA of the CDR3: TGTGCCAGCAGCCTAACTCAGAACACTGAAGCTTTCTTT. V and J are TRBV14 and TRBJ1-1; D is ambiguous. The CDR3 extends over 13 amino acids. V lost 4 bases and J lost 1, with 7 bases in between. The germline CDR1 and CDR2 sequences are SGHDN and FVKESK.

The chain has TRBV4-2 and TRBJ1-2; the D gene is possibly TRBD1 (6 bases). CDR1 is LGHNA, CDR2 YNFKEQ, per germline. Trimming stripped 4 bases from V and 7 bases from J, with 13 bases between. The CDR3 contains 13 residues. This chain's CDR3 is CASSRAGAVGYTF. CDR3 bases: TGTGCCAGCAGCCGTGCAGGGGCGGTTGGCTACACCTTC.

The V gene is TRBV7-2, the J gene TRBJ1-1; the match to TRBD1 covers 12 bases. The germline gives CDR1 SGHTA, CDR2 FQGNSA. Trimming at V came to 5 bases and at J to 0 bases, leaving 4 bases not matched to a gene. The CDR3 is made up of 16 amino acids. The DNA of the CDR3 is TGTGCCAGCAGCCCCCGGGACAGGGGGCTGAACACTGAAGCTTTCTTT. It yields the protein CASSPRDRGLNTEAFF.

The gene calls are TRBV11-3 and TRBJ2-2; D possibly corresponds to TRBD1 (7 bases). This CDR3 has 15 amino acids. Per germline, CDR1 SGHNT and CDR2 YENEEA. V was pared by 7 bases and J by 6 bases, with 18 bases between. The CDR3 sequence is CASTTSQGGSGELFF. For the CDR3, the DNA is TGTGCCAGCACCACCAGCCAGGGGGGATCCGGGGAGCTGTTTTTT.

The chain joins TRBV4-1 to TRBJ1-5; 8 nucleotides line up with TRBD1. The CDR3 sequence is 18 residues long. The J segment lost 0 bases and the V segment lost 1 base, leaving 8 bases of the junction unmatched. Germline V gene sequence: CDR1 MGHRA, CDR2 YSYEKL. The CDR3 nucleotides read TGCGCCAGCAGCCAAGTACGTACAGGGGGATATAGCAATCAGCCCCAGCATTTT. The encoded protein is CASSQVRTGGYSNQPQHF.

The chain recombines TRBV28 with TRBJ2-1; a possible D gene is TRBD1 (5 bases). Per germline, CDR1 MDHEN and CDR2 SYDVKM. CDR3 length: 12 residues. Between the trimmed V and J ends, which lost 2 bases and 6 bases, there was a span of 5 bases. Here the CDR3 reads CASSLRGNEQFF. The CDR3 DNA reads TGTGCCAGCAGTTTAAGGGGCAATGAGCAGTTCTTC.

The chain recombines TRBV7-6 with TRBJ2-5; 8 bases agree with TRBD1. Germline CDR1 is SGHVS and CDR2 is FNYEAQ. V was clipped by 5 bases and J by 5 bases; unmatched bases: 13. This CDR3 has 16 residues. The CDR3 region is CASSNPGTGGLETQYF. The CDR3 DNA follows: TGTGCCAGCAGCAACCCTGGAACAGGGGGGCTTGAGACCCAGTACTTC.

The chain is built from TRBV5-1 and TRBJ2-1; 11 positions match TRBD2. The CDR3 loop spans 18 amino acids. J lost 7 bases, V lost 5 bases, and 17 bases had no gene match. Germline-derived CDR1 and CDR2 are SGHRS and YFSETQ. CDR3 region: CASSYGTSGFDLSNEQFF. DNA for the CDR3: TGCGCCAGCAGTTATGGGACTAGCGGTTTTGACTTATCGAATGAGCAGTTCTTC. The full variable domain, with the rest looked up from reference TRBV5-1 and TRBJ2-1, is KAGVTQTPRYLIKTRGQQVTLSCSPISGHRSVSWYQQTPGQGLQFLFEYFSETQRNKGNFPGRFSGRQFSNSRSEMNVSTLELGDSALYLCASSYGTSGFDLSNEQFFGPGTRLTVL.

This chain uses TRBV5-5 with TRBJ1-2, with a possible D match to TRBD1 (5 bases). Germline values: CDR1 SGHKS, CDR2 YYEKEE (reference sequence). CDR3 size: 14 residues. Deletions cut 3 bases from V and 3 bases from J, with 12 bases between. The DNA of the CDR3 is TGTGCCAGCAGCTCAAATGGAGGGGACTATGGCTACACCTTC. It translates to CASSSNGGDYGYTF.

The CDR3 DNA follows: TGTGCCAGCAGTCGGGACTTCTCTGGAAACACCATATATTTT. Translation: CASSRDFSGNTIYF. The rearrangement joins TRBV6-5 to TRBJ1-3; maybe TRBD1 (5 bases). CDR3 length: 14 residues. V lost 5 bases and J 0 bases, leaving 8 bases between the germline ends. Germline V CDR1 and CDR2: MNHEY, SVGAGI.

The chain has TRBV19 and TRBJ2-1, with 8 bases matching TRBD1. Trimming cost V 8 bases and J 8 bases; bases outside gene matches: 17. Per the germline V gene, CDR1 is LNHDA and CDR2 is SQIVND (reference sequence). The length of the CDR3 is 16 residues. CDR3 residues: CASAARAVRGRDEQFF. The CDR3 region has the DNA TGTGCCAGTGCAGCAAGAGCGGTCAGGGGGCGGGATGAGCAGTTCTTC. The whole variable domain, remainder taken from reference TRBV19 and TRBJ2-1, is DGGITQSPKYLFRKEGQNVTLSCEQNLNHDAMYWYRQDPGQGLRLIYYSQIVNDFQKGDIAEGYSVSREKKESFPLTVTSAQKNPTAFYLCASAARAVRGRDEQFFGPGTRLTVL.

The CDR3 is CASSQEPTSGYSYNEQFF. The CDR3 nucleotides read TGTGCCAGCAGCCAAGAGCCGACTAGCGGGTACTCCTACAATGAGCAGTTCTTC. The genes are TRBV4-2 and TRBJ2-1, with 10 bases lining up with TRBD2. CDR3 length: 18 amino acids. The germline gives CDR1 LGHNA, CDR2 YNFKEQ. The ends lost 0 bases at V and 0 bases at J; junction bases unmatched: 5.

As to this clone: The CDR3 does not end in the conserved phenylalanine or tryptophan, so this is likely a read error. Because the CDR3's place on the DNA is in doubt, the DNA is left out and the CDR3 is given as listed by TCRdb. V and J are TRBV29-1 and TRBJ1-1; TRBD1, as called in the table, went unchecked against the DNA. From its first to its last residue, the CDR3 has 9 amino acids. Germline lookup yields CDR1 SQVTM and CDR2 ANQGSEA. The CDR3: CSVEGQGLA.

In DNA form, the CDR3 reads TGTGCCACCAGTGAGCCTGCGGGACAGGGACCGGACATTCAGTACTTC. It translates to CATSEPAGQGPDIQYF. The V gene is TRBV24-1, the J gene TRBJ2-4; 9 bases are shared with TRBD1. This CDR3 has 16 amino acids. CDR1 is KGHDR and CDR2 is SFDVKD in the germline V gene. Trimming took 4 bases from V and 8 from J; bases not matched to a gene: 11.

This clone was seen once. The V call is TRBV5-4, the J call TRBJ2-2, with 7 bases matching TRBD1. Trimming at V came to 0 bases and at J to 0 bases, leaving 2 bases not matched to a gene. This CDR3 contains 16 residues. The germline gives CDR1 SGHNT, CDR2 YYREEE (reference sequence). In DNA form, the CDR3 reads TGTGCCAGCAGCTTGGGACAGGGCCCGAACACCGGGGAGCTGTTTTTT. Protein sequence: CASSLGQGPNTGELFF.

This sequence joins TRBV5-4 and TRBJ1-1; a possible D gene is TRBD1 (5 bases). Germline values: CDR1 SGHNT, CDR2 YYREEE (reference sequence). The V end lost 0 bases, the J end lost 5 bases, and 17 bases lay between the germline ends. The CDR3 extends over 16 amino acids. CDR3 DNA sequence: TGTGCCAGCAGCTTGGTAAGGCAGTCCCAGGGTACTGAAGCTTTCTTT. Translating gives CASSLVRQSQGTEAFF.

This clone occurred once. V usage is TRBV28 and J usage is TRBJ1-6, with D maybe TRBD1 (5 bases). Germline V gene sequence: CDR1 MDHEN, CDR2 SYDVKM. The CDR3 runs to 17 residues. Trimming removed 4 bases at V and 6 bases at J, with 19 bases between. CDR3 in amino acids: CASSSPGGDRSNSPLHF. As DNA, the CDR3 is TGTGCCAGCAGTTCCCCCGGGGGGGATAGAAGTAATTCACCCCTCCACTTT.

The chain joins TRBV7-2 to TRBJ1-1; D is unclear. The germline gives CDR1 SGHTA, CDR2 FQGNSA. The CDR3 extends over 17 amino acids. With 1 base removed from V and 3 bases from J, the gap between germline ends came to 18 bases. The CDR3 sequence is CASSLGRGAARHTEAFF. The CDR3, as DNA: TGTGCCAGCAGCTTAGGTAGAGGCGCGGCCCGGCACACTGAAGCTTTCTTT.

The CDR3 is CASSPTGGTGLDEQFF. The CDR3 DNA is TGTGCCAGCAGCCCCACGGGAGGGACAGGGCTCGATGAGCAGTTCTTC. This sequence joins TRBV3-1 (or the pseudogene TRBV3-2) and TRBJ2-1, with D perhaps matching TRBD1 (9 bases). The CDR3 contains 16 residues. Germline values: CDR1 LGHDT, CDR2 YNNKEL (reference sequence). Trimming shortened V by 4 bases and J by 8 bases, and 21 bases separated the two germline ends.

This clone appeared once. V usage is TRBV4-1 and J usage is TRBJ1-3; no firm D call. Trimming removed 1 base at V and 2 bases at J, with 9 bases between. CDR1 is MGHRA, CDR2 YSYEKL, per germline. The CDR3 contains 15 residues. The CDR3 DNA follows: TGCGCCAGCAGCCAAGTCCGGGAGGCTGGAAACACCATATATTTT. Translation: CASSQVREAGNTIYF.